These 10 T cell receptor beta chains originate from one sample sequenced in a study of blood T cell repertoires in COVID-19. Repertoires were generated with immunoSEQ multiplex PCR, while TCRdb's copy carries only in-frame clones and drops some. The sample consists of about 400,000 clones, 86% of them appearing once. Sequenced sample: peripheral blood. The source is a woman between 25 and 40 years old with active or convalescent COVID-19.

To note about this clone: This same CDR3 is encoded by further DNA sequences in the sample. The V gene is TRBV7-9, the J gene TRBJ1-5; D might be TRBD1 (6 bases). Per germline, CDR1 SEHNR and CDR2 FQNEAQ (reference sequence). The CDR3 consists of 13 residues. The V gene lost 5 bases and the J gene lost 5 bases, with 10 bases spanning the gap. This CDR3 is CASSTDRYQPQHF. DNA for the CDR3: TGTGCCAGCAGCACGGACAGATATCAGCCCCAGCATTTT.

The chain couples TRBV19 to TRBJ2-5, with TRBD2 matching 12 bases. Germline V gene data show CDR1 as LNHDA and CDR2 as SQIVND (reference sequence). Trimming removed 6 bases from V and 4 bases from J; junction bases left unmatched: 6. The CDR3 runs 15 residues. CDR3 loop: CASSPLAGGGETQYF. In DNA form, the CDR3 reads TGTGCCAGTAGCCCCCTAGCGGGGGGGGGAGAGACCCAGTACTTC.

This clone has more than one count but fewer than ten. J is TRBJ1-1 and V is TRBV6-6; maybe TRBD1 (5 bases). The CDR3 is 16 residues long. The V end was cut by 5 bases, the J end by 6 bases, with 22 bases between. In germline, CDR1 is MNHNY, CDR2 SVGAGI (reference sequence). The CDR3 bases are TGTGCCAGCAGTCCCCGGGGAGGGGACCGAGCTGCTGAAGCTTTCTTT. Translating it yields CASSPRGGDRAAEAFF.

This chain uses TRBV6-5 with TRBJ1-5; D gene ambiguous. Germline V CDR1 and CDR2: MNHEY, SVGAGI. The germline V and J ends were trimmed by 0 bases and 4 bases, with 10 bases remaining between them. The CDR3 consists of 15 residues. The CDR3 bases are TGTGCCAGCAGTTACTCTGGGTTAGCAAATCAGCCCCAGCATTTT. Its protein is CASSYSGLANQPQHF.

This chain joins TRBV14 and TRBJ2-3; TRBD2 is a possible D gene (6 bases). This CDR3 has 13 residues. Germline V gene data show CDR1 as SGHDN and CDR2 as FVKESK. With 6 bases removed from V and 1 base from J, the gap between germline ends came to 8 bases. CDR3 nucleotide sequence: TGTGCCAGCAGTCGCGGGGGCACAGATACGCAGTATTTT. Translation gives CASSRGGTDTQYF.

Here the CDR3 DNA reads TGCAGTTTGAACAGGGGAACCATTCAGTACTTC. It specifies CSLNRGTIQYF. This chain links TRBV20-1 with TRBJ2-4, with TRBD1 matching 7 bases. The CDR3 spans 11 residues. Unmatched junction bases numbered 7, after V lost 8 bases and J lost 9 bases. The germline V gene has CDR1 DFQATT and CDR2 SNEGSKA (reference sequence).

Here the CDR3 DNA reads TGTGCCAGTAGACCCTCGGGGGGGGTCTCTGGGGCCAACGTCCTGACTTTC. Protein: CASRPSGGVSGANVLTF. The chain uses TRBV19 and TRBJ2-6; 8 bases are a match to TRBD2. V dropped 6 bases and J dropped 0; count of bases not matched to a gene: 7. The CDR3 contains 17 residues. Looked up from germline, CDR1 is LNHDA and CDR2 is SQIVND (reference sequence).

The chain couples TRBV7-7 to TRBJ2-5; 8 positions agree with TRBD2. The V segment lost 2 bases and the J segment 4 bases; nucleotides outside the gene matches: 6. Germline-derived CDR1 and CDR2 are SSHAT and FNYEAQ (reference sequence). This CDR3 has 15 residues. This CDR3 is CASSLLPAGAETQYF. For the CDR3, the DNA is TGTGCCAGCAGCTTATTGCCAGCGGGGGCAGAGACCCAGTACTTC.

The rearrangement links TRBV18 to TRBJ2-1; 7 bases agree with TRBD1. CDR3 size: 13 residues. In germline, CDR1 is KGHSH, CDR2 LQKENI. V lost 4 bases, J lost 7 bases, and 4 bases stayed unmatched. CDR3 DNA sequence: TGTGCCAGCTCACAGGGGGCTTATAATGAGCAGTTCTTC. Protein: CASSQGAYNEQFF.

This clone was counted a few times. The chain links TRBV10-2 to TRBJ2-1; 8 bases are shared with TRBD2. In germline, CDR1 is WSHSY, CDR2 SAAADI. The length of the CDR3 is 15 residues. The V segment lost 2 bases and the J segment 7 bases; nucleotides outside the gene matches: 7. The DNA of the CDR3 is TGCGCCAGCAGTGAGGGGGCGGGGGGTTTAAATGAGCAGTTCTTC. This encodes CASSEGAGGLNEQFF.